The 21 T cell receptor beta chains below all came from one sample that was sequenced in a study of T-cell memory formation after mild COVID-19. TCRdb used MiXCR to reprocess the 5' RACE reads, holding one entry per CDR3 protein. The table records some 290,000 distinct CDR3 sequences, about 17% of them present only once. What was sequenced was PBMCs or a T cell subset sorted from them (not recorded which). These receptors came from a man between 18 and 29 years old who had mild COVID-19 (a few samples of this study predate the infection). Cell type and time point are not known.

This clonotype was seen a handful of times. The gene calls are TRBV5-1 and TRBJ2-1, with D maybe TRBD2 (6 bases). The V and J ends lost 0 bases and 8 bases respectively, with 15 bases between them. The germline V gene encodes CDR1 SGHRS and CDR2 YFSETQ. This CDR3 is built from 15 residues. The CDR3 nucleotides read TGCGCCAGCAGCTTGGGCGATCGGGGGTACGATGAGCAGTTCTTC. Its protein is CASSLGDRGYDEQFF.

The genes are TRBV27 and TRBJ2-5; 7 bases line up with TRBD1. Looked up from germline, CDR1 is MNHEY and CDR2 is SMNVEV (reference sequence). The CDR3 length is 15 residues. J was trimmed by 1 base and V by 2 bases; bases with no gene match: 4. The CDR3 DNA sequence: TGTGCCAGCAGTTTAAGGGGGCTTTTCCAAGAGACCCAGTACTTC. Translated: CASSLRGLFQETQYF.

The rearrangement joins TRBV5-1 to TRBJ1-1, with 8 bases identical to TRBD1. Germline V gene data show CDR1 as SGHRS and CDR2 as YFSETQ. J lost 1 base, V lost 4 bases, and 6 bases had no gene match. The CDR3 loop spans 15 amino acids. The CDR3 spells CASSVRQGTNTEAFF. DNA for the CDR3: TGCGCCAGCAGCGTCAGACAGGGGACGAACACTGAAGCTTTCTTT.

The chain carries TRBV6-5 and TRBJ1-4; D remains unclear. The CDR3 sequence is 12 residues long. Germline CDR1 is MNHEY and CDR2 is SVGAGI. V was cut by 1 base and J by 8 bases, with 5 bases left in between. The CDR3 reads CASSYLGEKLFF. CDR3 in DNA: TGTGCCAGCAGTTACTTAGGGGAAAAACTGTTTTTT.

This chain joins TRBV5-4 and TRBJ1-1; the match to TRBD1 covers 8 bases. CDR1 and CDR2 (germline): SGHNT, YYREEE (reference sequence). V shed 3 bases, J shed 1 base, and the junction held 5 bases outside the gene matches. This CDR3 spans 15 amino acids. The chain's CDR3 is CASSSADRGNTEAFF. CDR3 coding DNA: TGTGCCAGCAGCTCCGCTGACAGGGGGAACACTGAAGCTTTCTTT.

V and J are TRBV4-3 and TRBJ2-4; D remains ambiguous. Germline V lookup: CDR1 LGHNA, CDR2 YSLEER. V was clipped by 7 bases and J by 1 base, with 14 bases between them. This CDR3 has 15 amino acids. The CDR3 is CASNPVRQAKNIQYF. CDR3 bases: TGCGCCAGCAACCCGGTGAGGCAGGCCAAAAACATTCAGTACTTC.

This chain connects TRBV5-1 to TRBJ2-7; D call uncertain. Germline V gene data show CDR1 as SGHRS and CDR2 as YFSETQ. V lost 2 bases, J lost 0 bases, and 6 bases lay in between. The CDR3 extends over 13 amino acids. DNA for the CDR3: TGCGCCAGCAGCTTTTGGGACTCCTACGAGCAGTACTTC. The encoded protein is CASSFWDSYEQYF.

This clonotype was seen more than once but under ten times. V usage is TRBV21-1 and J usage is TRBJ2-2; the tabulated D call, TRBD1, remains unverified against the DNA. TRBV21-1 is classified as a pseudogene. The length of the CDR3 is 17 residues. The CDR3 here is CASSKPLTSRVTGELFF. The CDR3 DNA reads as TGTGCCAGCAGCAAGCCCCTAACGTCCAGGGTTACCGGGGAGCTGTTTTTT.

CDR3 region: CASSYSYNEQYF. DNA of the CDR3: TGTGCCAGCAGTTACTCGTATAACGAGCAGTACTTC. The chain carries TRBV6-2 or TRBV6-3 and TRBJ2-7, with D unresolved. V lost 0 bases to trimming and J lost 5 bases, with 5 bases between them. The CDR3 is 12 amino acids. Germline-derived CDR1 and CDR2 are MNHEY and SVGEGT.

This clonotype was seen at least ten times. The rearrangement joins TRBV3-1 to TRBJ1-2; D remains ambiguous. Germline assignment: CDR1 LGHDT and CDR2 YNNKEL (reference sequence). V was trimmed by 2 bases and J by 6 bases, leaving 7 bases between them. The CDR3 covers 12 residues. The CDR3 is CASSQYRNGYTF. For the CDR3, the DNA is TGTGCCAGCAGCCAATACCGGAATGGCTACACCTTC.

The chain has TRBV4-3 and TRBJ1-2; D remains unclear. The CDR3 contains 15 residues. Germline assignment: CDR1 LGHNA and CDR2 YSLEER. Trimming shortened V by 2 bases and J by 4 bases, and 14 bases separated the two germline ends. DNA of the CDR3: TGCGCCAGCAGCCAAACCTCGCCCAGCTTCTATGGCTACACCTTC. Amino acids: CASSQTSPSFYGYTF.

The V gene is TRBV20-1, the J gene TRBJ2-7; 9 bases are shared with TRBD1. This CDR3 is 14 amino acids long. V gave up 5 bases and J gave up 1 base; unmatched junction bases: 6. The germline gives CDR1 DFQATT, CDR2 SNEGSKA (reference sequence). CDR3 region: CSAGKGQGSYEQYF. DNA of the CDR3: TGCAGTGCTGGTAAAGGACAGGGGTCCTACGAGCAGTACTTC.

This clonotype has more than one count but fewer than ten. This rearrangement joins TRBV29-1 to TRBJ2-3, with D possibly TRBD1 on 6 matching bases. This CDR3 has 14 residues. V lost 6 bases and J 2 bases, leaving 15 bases between the germline ends. The germline CDR1 and CDR2 sequences are SQVTM and ANQGSEA. For the CDR3, the DNA is TGCAGCGTGGGGGCGTTGGGTTCCACAGATACGCAGTATTTT. Encoded protein: CSVGALGSTDTQYF.

This clonotype was counted only a few times. The chain employs TRBV4-1 and TRBJ2-6; a weak D match, TRBD2 (6 bases). The CDR3 covers 16 residues. CDR1 is MGHRA, CDR2 YSYEKL, per germline. Trimming left V 1 base short and J 4 bases short, with 11 bases between. In nucleotides, the CDR3 is TGCGCCAGCAGCCAAGTCGAGCGGGCGGGGGCCAACGTCCTGACTTTC. It translates to CASSQVERAGANVLTF.

This clonotype has more than one count but fewer than ten. This CDR3 is CASSPRMTELEQYF. The CDR3 DNA reads as TGTGCCAGCAGCCCACGAATGACGGAATTAGAGCAGTATTTT. This sequence joins TRBV5-6 and TRBJ2-3, with D uncertain. Germline loops: CDR1 SGHDT, CDR2 YYEEEE. The CDR3 is made up of 14 amino acids. V was pared by 4 bases and J by 11 bases, with 20 bases between.

The chain uses TRBV4-3 and TRBJ2-1; D is perhaps TRBD1 (5 bases). The V gene lost 4 bases and the J gene lost 9 bases, with 10 bases spanning the gap. This CDR3 is built from 12 residues. CDR1 and CDR2 (germline): LGHNA, YSLEER. The CDR3 nucleotides are TGCGCCAGCAGCCCCCCAGGGTCTGAGCAGTTCTTC. This translates into CASSPPGSEQFF.

This clonotype has just a few counts. The rearrangement links TRBV7-2 to TRBJ1-1; D unclear. Germline-derived CDR1 and CDR2 are SGHTA and FQGNSA. CDR3 length: 14 residues. V was cut by 1 base and J by 4 bases, with 10 bases left in between. CDR3 in DNA: TGTGCCAGCAGCTTAGTTCTGGGGAGCACTGAAGCTTTCTTT. Amino acids: CASSLVLGSTEAFF.

This chain links TRBV7-9 with TRBJ2-3; 12 bases agree with TRBD2. The V gene end was trimmed by 2 bases and the J gene end by 2 bases; junction bases not matched to a gene: 5. Per the germline V gene, CDR1 is SEHNR and CDR2 is FQNEAQ (reference sequence). This CDR3 is built from 17 residues. The CDR3 DNA reads as TGTGCCAGCAGCTTACCGACTAGCGGGGGAGTCACAGATACGCAGTATTTT. Amino acids: CASSLPTSGGVTDTQYF.

This clonotype came up many times. The rearrangement links TRBV7-9 to TRBJ2-7; either TRBD1 or TRBD2 may fit D (6 bases each). Germline assignment: CDR1 SEHNR and CDR2 FQNEAQ (reference sequence). Trimming removed 5 bases at V and 6 bases at J, with 17 bases between. CDR3 length: 14 residues. The CDR3 sequence: CASSPLGGLSEQYV. The CDR3 bases are TGTGCCAGCAGCCCCCTGGGGGGCCTCAGCGAGCAGTACGTC.

This clonotype showed up many times. The chain recombines TRBV7-2 with TRBJ1-1; the match to TRBD1 covers 7 bases. The CDR3 loop spans 13 amino acids. The germline V gene encodes CDR1 SGHTA and CDR2 FQGNSA. J gave up 6 bases and V 2 bases, and 3 bases lay outside the gene matches. The CDR3 nucleotides are TGTGCCAGCAGCTTACAGGGGGGCTCTGAAGCTTTCTTT. It codes for CASSLQGGSEAFF. Supplemented by reference TRBV7-2 and TRBJ1-1, the full variable domain reads GAGVSQSPSNKVTEKGKDVELRCDPISGHTALYWYRQSLGQGLEFLIYFQGNSAPDKSGLPSDRFSAERTGGSVSTLTIQRTQQEDSAVYLCASSLQGGSEAFFGQGTRLTVV.

The table lists this clonotype with a few counts. The CDR3 is CASSNTSGGPTNEQFF. As DNA, the CDR3 is TGTGCCAGCAGCAACACTAGCGGGGGGCCAACTAATGAGCAGTTCTTC. The chain links TRBV11-2 to TRBJ2-1, with 12 bases identical to TRBD2. CDR1 and CDR2 (germline): SGHAT, FQNNGV. The CDR3 extends over 16 amino acids. The V segment lost 5 bases and the J segment 7 bases; nucleotides outside the gene matches: 9.